Listed here are 2 T cell receptor beta chains from one sample, sequenced in a study of long-term antiretroviral therapy in people with HIV. Investigators performed immunoSEQ version v3.0 at survey level. The repertoire was sequenced with immunoSEQ multiplex PCR; TCRdb's copy has only in-frame clones and lacks some. The table includes some 16,000 clones, 85% to 95% detected once. Sequencing used unsorted PBMCs, obtained approximately 11 years after starting antiretroviral therapy. These TCRs come from a man aged 25 to 40 with HIV.

The CDR3 loop reads CASSIDASGPDTQYF. Written as DNA, the CDR3 is TGTGCCAGTAGTATAGACGCTAGCGGCCCAGATACGCAGTATTTT. The chain employs TRBV19 and TRBJ2-3; 7 bases line up with TRBD2. V was pared by 0 bases and J by 4 bases, with 4 bases of the junction left unmatched. The CDR3 totals 15 residues. Per the germline V gene, CDR1 is LNHDA and CDR2 is SQIVND (reference sequence).

The chain uses TRBV4-1 and TRBJ2-6; TRBD1 might be the D (7 bases). The CDR3 is 22 amino acids. Trimming removed 2 bases at V and 0 bases at J, with 26 bases between. The germline CDR1 and CDR2 sequences are MGHRA and YSYEKL. The CDR3: CASSQPAKGGGTDPSGANVLTF. In DNA, the CDR3 is TGCGCCAGCAGCCAACCAGCCAAAGGTGGGGGGACAGACCCCTCTGGGGCCAACGTCCTGACTTTC.